The clone carrying this T cell receptor (beta chain) came up a few times. Antigen: not known. This entry is derived from a study of blood T cells in healthy people across ages. Study-level information: Roughly one uniquely barcoded beta molecule per two T cells was captured.

CDR1 is DFQATT and CDR2 is SNEGSKA in the germline V gene (reference sequence). The CDR3 contains 15 residues. Trimming cost V 1 base and J 5 bases; bases outside gene matches: 7. Investigators took about 10 milliliters of peripheral blood from every donor. Alongside a J-beta primer mix, a sample-barcoded 5' primer served in a second PCR lasting about 7 to 11 cycles. In TCRdb, the 5' RACE reads were re-called with MiXCR into one record per CDR3 protein. The sample has around 900,000 distinct CDR3 sequences, roughly half seen once; the top ten hold around a fifth. Overall study findings and caveats: Bulk PBMC profiling left naive and antigen-experienced comparisons inconclusive. CMV infection status of these donors was not known.

The sample taken for sequencing was blood. V gene TRBV20-1 combines with J gene TRBJ2-3; 9 nucleotides line up with TRBD2. This TCR came from an older woman in good health. The CDR3 loop is CSARVAGGPIDTQYF. The CDR3, as DNA: TGCAGTGCTAGAGTCGCGGGAGGGCCTATAGATACGCAGTATTTT.